This T cell receptor (beta chain) comes out of a study of T cell responses to AZD1222 COVID-19 vaccine. Study-level findings and limits: Clonal diversity may have been underestimated, and the donors were mostly white British, with more females than males. Reportedly, close to half of spike-specific TCRs are directed against unmutated variant regions.

Regarding this clone: What it binds is not known.

The CDR3 runs 16 residues. The germline V gene has CDR1 MNHEY and CDR2 SVGAGI. Trimming stripped 4 bases from V and 2 bases from J, with 15 bases between. Clones were sequenced by immunoSEQ multiplex PCR, and TCRdb holds only the in-frame ones, with some missing. The data show more than 150,000 clones, roughly 92% seen once. The source of this sequence is an adult in good health. The V gene is TRBV6-5, the J gene TRBJ2-1, with D possibly called TRBD1 or TRBD2 (5 bases each). Sequenced material: peripheral blood, taken on day 0 of AZD1222 vaccination. The CDR3 protein is CASSSPSRGAYNEQFF. CDR3 in DNA: TGTGCCAGCAGTTCCCCTTCAAGGGGAGCCTACAATGAGCAGTTCTTC.